A selection of T cell receptor beta chains follows, all from one sample in a study of chemoradiotherapy in HPV16-positive cancers. Measured with immunoSEQ multiplex PCR; TCRdb has only the in-frame clones, and not every one. The data contain several thousand clones, around 95% of them singletons. The material was tumor tissue, obtained from a patient who underwent chemoradiotherapy. The receptors were sampled from a human donor with HPV-associated anogenital cancer. The CDR3 runs from the conserved cysteine through the conserved F or W. The D gene is left open where the match is weak. Clone size is stated in some rows and not others, as once, few, many or a class when expanded.

d_call: TRBD1; cdr3_length: 16; clone_size: .; j_call: TRBJ2-2; v_call: TRBV18; cdr3_nt: TGTGCCAGCTCACCAACGACAGGGGGCAGCACCGGGGAGCTGTTTTTT; cdr3_aa: CASSPTTGGSTGELFF
d_call: .; cdr3_length: 15; clone_size: .; j_call: TRBJ2-3; v_call: TRBV6-5; cdr3_nt: TGTGCCAGCAGTTACTCCGGGGCGCGCACAGATACGCAGTATTTT; cdr3_aa: CASSYSGARTDTQYF
d_call: .; cdr3_length: 14; clone_size: .; j_call: TRBJ1-2; v_call: TRBV5-6; cdr3_nt: TGTGCCAGCAGCGCCGGGACGGCTAACTATGGCTACACCTTC; cdr3_aa: CASSAGTANYGYTF
d_call: .; cdr3_length: 15; clone_size: .; j_call: TRBJ1-3; v_call: TRBV5-1; cdr3_nt: TGCGCCAGCAGCTCCGACCATACCTCTGGAAACACCATATATTTT; cdr3_aa: CASSSDHTSGNTIYF
d_call: .; cdr3_length: 12; clone_size: .; j_call: TRBJ2-7; v_call: TRBV19; cdr3_nt: TGTGCCAGTAGTCCGGGCCCCTACGAGCAGTACTTC; cdr3_aa: CASSPGPYEQYF
d_call: .; cdr3_length: 13; clone_size: .; j_call: TRBJ1-2; v_call: TRBV28; cdr3_nt: TGTGCCAGCAGTTTCCCCGTAAAACAAGGCTACACCTTC; cdr3_aa: CASSFPVKQGYTF
d_call: .; cdr3_length: 16; clone_size: .; j_call: TRBJ2-2; v_call: TRBV27; cdr3_nt: TGTGCCAGCAGTTTAGCGTCGGCGGGGAACACCGGGGAGCTGTTTTTT; cdr3_aa: CASSLASAGNTGELFF
d_call: TRBD1; cdr3_length: 14; clone_size: .; j_call: TRBJ2-1; v_call: TRBV29-1; cdr3_nt: TGCAGCACCTCGACAGGGGGTAAAGGCAATGAGCAGTTCTTC; cdr3_aa: CSTSTGGKGNEQFF
d_call: TRBD2; cdr3_length: 16; clone_size: .; j_call: TRBJ2-2; v_call: TRBV7-9; cdr3_nt: TGTGCCAGCAGCTTAATCGGCGGGGGGAACACCGGGGAGCTGTTTTTT; cdr3_aa: CASSLIGGGNTGELFF
d_call: .; cdr3_length: 15; clone_size: .; j_call: TRBJ2-7; v_call: TRBV5-1; cdr3_nt: TGCGCCAGCAACCACGGCGCGACTAGTCCCTACGAGCAGTACTTC; cdr3_aa: CASNHGATSPYEQYF
d_call: .; cdr3_length: 20; clone_size: .; j_call: TRBJ2-1; v_call: TRBV1; cdr3_nt: TGCACCAGCAGCCAAGATCGTCCTAGCAGGATCGTGAGCTCCTACAATGAGCAGTTCTTC; cdr3_aa: CTSSQDRPSRIVSSYNEQFF
d_call: .; cdr3_length: 14; clone_size: once; j_call: TRBJ2-3; v_call: TRBV19; cdr3_nt: TGTGCCAGTAGTATAGCGTCCTTAGCAGATACGCAGTATTTT; cdr3_aa: CASSIASLADTQYF
d_call: .; cdr3_length: 14; clone_size: .; j_call: TRBJ1-1; v_call: TRBV4-2; cdr3_nt: TGTGCCAGCAGCCAAGGGTCCAGGCGGACTGAAGCTTTCTTT; cdr3_aa: CASSQGSRRTEAFF